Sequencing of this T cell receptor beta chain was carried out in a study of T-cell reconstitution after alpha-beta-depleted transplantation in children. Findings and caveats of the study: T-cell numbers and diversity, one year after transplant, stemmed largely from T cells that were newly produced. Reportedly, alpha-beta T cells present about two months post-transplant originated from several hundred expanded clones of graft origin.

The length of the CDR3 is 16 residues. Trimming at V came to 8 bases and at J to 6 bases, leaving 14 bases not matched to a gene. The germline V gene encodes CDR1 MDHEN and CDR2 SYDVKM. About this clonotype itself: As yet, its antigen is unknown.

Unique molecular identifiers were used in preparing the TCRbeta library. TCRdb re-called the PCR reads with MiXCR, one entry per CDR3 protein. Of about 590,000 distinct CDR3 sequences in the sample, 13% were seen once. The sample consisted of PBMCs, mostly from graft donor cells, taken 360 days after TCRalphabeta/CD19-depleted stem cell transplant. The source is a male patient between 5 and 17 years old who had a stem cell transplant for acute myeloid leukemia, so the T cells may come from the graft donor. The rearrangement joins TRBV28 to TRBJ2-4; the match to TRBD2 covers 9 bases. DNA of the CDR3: TGTGCCAGCTACCCAAAGCGGGAGGTAGTGGGAAACATTCAGTACTTC. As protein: CASYPKREVVGNIQYF.